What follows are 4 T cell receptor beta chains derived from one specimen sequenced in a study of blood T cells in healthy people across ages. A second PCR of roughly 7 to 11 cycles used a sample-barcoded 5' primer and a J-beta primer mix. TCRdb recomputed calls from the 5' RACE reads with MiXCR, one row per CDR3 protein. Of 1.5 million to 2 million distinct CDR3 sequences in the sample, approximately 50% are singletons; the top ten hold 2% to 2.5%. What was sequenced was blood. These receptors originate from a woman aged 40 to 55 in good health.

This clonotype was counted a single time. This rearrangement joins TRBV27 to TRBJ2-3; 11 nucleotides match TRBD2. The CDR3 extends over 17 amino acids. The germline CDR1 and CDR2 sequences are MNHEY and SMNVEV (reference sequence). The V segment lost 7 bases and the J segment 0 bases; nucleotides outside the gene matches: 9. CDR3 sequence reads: CASTFYPSGGSTDTQYF. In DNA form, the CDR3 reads TGTGCCAGCACCTTTTACCCTAGCGGGGGGAGCACAGATACGCAGTATTTT.

The CDR3 DNA reads TGTGCCACCAGCAGAGATATTTCGGCGGGGTTACAGGAGACCCAGTACTTC. It specifies CATSRDISAGLQETQYF. The genes are TRBV15 and TRBJ2-5; tentatively, D is TRBD2 (6 bases). Germline CDR1 LNHNV, CDR2 YYDKDF (reference sequence). V shed 0 bases and J shed 5 bases, with 19 bases lying between them. The CDR3 length is 17 residues.

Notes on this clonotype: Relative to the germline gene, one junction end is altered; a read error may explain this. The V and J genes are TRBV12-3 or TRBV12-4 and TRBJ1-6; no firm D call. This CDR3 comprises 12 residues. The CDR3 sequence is CASSLSPSPFHF. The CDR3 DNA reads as TGTGCCAGCAGTCTATCGCCTTCACCCTTCCACTTT.

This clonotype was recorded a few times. The CDR3 here is CASSLAGGAGYEQYF. The CDR3 region has the DNA TGTGCCAGCAGTTTAGCCGGGGGCGCGGGATACGAGCAGTACTTC. V is TRBV12-3 or TRBV12-4 and J is TRBJ2-7, with D perhaps assigned TRBD1 or TRBD2 (6 bases each). V was clipped by 0 bases and J by 4 bases, with 13 bases between them. The CDR3 consists of 15 residues.